These T cell receptor beta chains were read from a single sample in a study of shared clonotypes between healthy human individuals. TCRdb keeps only in-frame clones here, not all; method: immunoSEQ multiplex PCR. The sample yields around 1,100,000 clones, roughly 77% seen once. The specimen sequenced was memory CD4+ T cells from PBMCs. The receptor set was obtained from a man between 18 and 35 years old in good health. Some clones in this sample may be carry-over from other donors' samples. Both conserved end residues are part of each CDR3. D genes are given only for firm matches. Where a row states a size, it is once, few, many or the class of an expanded clone; other rows omit it.

size: NA; J: TRBJ2-5; D: NA; V: TRBV4-1; DNA: TGCGCCAGCAGCCAAGTATCCAGGGGGGAAGAGACCCAGTACTTC; CDR3: CASSQVSRGEETQYF
size: NA; J: TRBJ2-7; D: NA; V: TRBV11-2; DNA: TGTGCCAGCAGCTTAGATGCACTTTACGAGCAGTACTTC; CDR3: CASSLDALYEQYF
size: NA; J: TRBJ1-2; D: NA; V: TRBV28; DNA: TGTGCCAGCAGTTCGGGAAATACTCCAGGAGCTAACTATGGCTACACCTTC; CDR3: CASSSGNTPGANYGYTF
size: many; J: TRBJ2-7; D: NA; V: TRBV7-8; DNA: TGTGCCAGCAGGGAAACAGGGAGAGAGCAGTACTTC; CDR3: CASRETGREQYF
size: once; J: TRBJ2-3; D: NA; V: TRBV6-1; DNA: TGTGCCAGCAGTCCCCGGGACAGCACAGATACGCAGTATTTT; CDR3: CASSPRDSTDTQYF
size: few; J: TRBJ1-2; D: NA; V: TRBV5-1; DNA: TGCGCCAGCAGCTTGGACGACAGGAACTATGGCTACACCTTC; CDR3: CASSLDDRNYGYTF
size: few; J: TRBJ1-1; D: NA; V: TRBV5-1; DNA: TGCGCCAGCAGCTTTGGAGGGATGGGGACTGAAGCTTTCTTT; CDR3: CASSFGGMGTEAFF
size: once; J: TRBJ1-2; D: NA; V: TRBV29-1; DNA: TGCAGGGTTTACATACCAGGAGGGGCACTGGACTATGGCTACACCTTC; CDR3: CRVYIPGGALDYGYTF
size: NA; J: TRBJ2-1; D: TRBD2; V: TRBV2; DNA: TGTGCCAGCAGTCAAGGAGGGGCGGGAGGAGCCTACAATGAGCAGTTCTTC; CDR3: CASSQGGAGGAYNEQFF
size: once; J: TRBJ1-1; D: NA; V: TRBV2; DNA: TGTGCCAGCAGGACTAATCTGAACACTGAAGCTTTCTTT; CDR3: CASRTNLNTEAFF
size: NA; J: TRBJ1-2; D: NA; V: TRBV6-1; DNA: TGTGCCAGCAGTGAAATGAGGGGCTACACCTTC; CDR3: CASSEMRGYTF
size: NA; J: TRBJ2-7; D: TRBD1; V: TRBV4-2; DNA: TGTGCCAGCAGCCAACGTAGACAGGGCGAATCGTACTTC; CDR3: CASSQRRQGESYF
size: NA; J: TRBJ1-5; D: TRBD1; V: TRBV7-2; DNA: TGTGCCAGCAGCCAGGGACAGGGATATCAGCCCCAGCATTTT; CDR3: CASSQGQGYQPQHF
size: once; J: TRBJ2-7; D: TRBD1; V: TRBV28; DNA: TGTGCCAGCAGCTTGACAGGGGCGGCCCACGAGCAGTACTTC; CDR3: CASSLTGAAHEQYF
size: NA; J: TRBJ1-5; D: NA; V: TRBV28; DNA: TGTGCCAGCAGTCCGTCGGGGGTCTGGGGGCCTAGGAGGCCCCAGCATTTT; CDR3: CASSPSGVWGPRRPQHF
size: NA; J: TRBJ1-1; D: TRBD1; V: TRBV6-1; DNA: TGTGCCAGCAGTGAAGGGTGGGGACAGGGGAACACTGAAGCTTTCTTT; CDR3: CASSEGWGQGNTEAFF
size: once; J: TRBJ2-7; D: NA; V: TRBV18; DNA: TGTGCCAGCTCACCACCGGCGGGGCCCAACAAGTACTTC; CDR3: CASSPPAGPNKYF
size: NA; J: TRBJ2-3; D: NA; V: TRBV9; DNA: TGTGCCAGCAGCCCGAGGCCTACTACGGGCACAGATACGCAGTATTTT; CDR3: CASSPRPTTGTDTQYF
size: once; J: TRBJ1-5; D: NA; V: TRBV19; DNA: TGTGCCAGTAGTATAGCTGGGGACAATCAGCCCCAGCATTTT; CDR3: CASSIAGDNQPQHF
size: NA; J: TRBJ2-7; D: TRBD1; V: TRBV19; DNA: TGTGCCAGTAGTAAAGGGACAGGGGGATTCTACGAGCAGTACTTC; CDR3: CASSKGTGGFYEQYF
size: NA; J: TRBJ1-1; D: NA; V: TRBV7-9; DNA: TGTGCCAGCAGCTCCGGCGGGACATTGATGAACACTGAAGCTTTCTTT; CDR3: CASSSGGTLMNTEAFF
size: NA; J: TRBJ2-7; D: NA; V: TRBV6-6; DNA: TGTGCCAGCAGTTACTCCGGGACGGGAAGCTCCTACGAGCAGTACTTC; CDR3: CASSYSGTGSSYEQYF
size: NA; J: TRBJ2-5; D: TRBD2; V: TRBV4-1; DNA: TGCGCCAGCAGCCAAGACCTAGCGGGAGAGGGTTCAGAGACCCAGTACTTC; CDR3: CASSQDLAGEGSETQYF
size: NA; J: TRBJ2-4; D: NA; V: TRBV5-1; DNA: TGCGCCAGCAGCTTGGGAGGGGACAAAAACATTCAGTACTTC; CDR3: CASSLGGDKNIQYF
size: once; J: TRBJ2-3; D: NA; V: TRBV7-9; DNA: TGTGCCAGCAGCTTCGAAAACACAGATACGCAGTATTTT; CDR3: CASSFENTDTQYF
size: few; J: TRBJ2-6; D: NA; V: TRBV7-3; DNA: TGTGCCAGCAGCCTAACGGGGGGCTTAAGCACTGGGGCCAACGTCCTGACTTTC; CDR3: CASSLTGGLSTGANVLTF
size: once; J: TRBJ2-7; D: NA; V: TRBV6-5; DNA: TGTGCCAGCTCGGATTACTACGAGCAGTACTTC; CDR3: CASSDYYEQYF
size: NA; J: TRBJ2-7; D: NA; V: TRBV2; DNA: TGTGCCACCGGCAGGGAGTATGACAAGCGGTACTTC; CDR3: CATGREYDKRYF
size: few; J: TRBJ1-1; D: TRBD1; V: TRBV11-3; DNA: TGTGCCAGCAGCCAACGACAGGGGAGGACTGAAGCTTTCTTT; CDR3: CASSQRQGRTEAFF
size: NA; J: TRBJ1-5; D: NA; V: TRBV5-1; DNA: TGCGCCAGCAGCTTGGAGGGGCAGAAGAATCAGCCCCAGCATTTT; CDR3: CASSLEGQKNQPQHF
size: NA; J: TRBJ1-1; D: NA; V: TRBV7-3; DNA: TGTGCCAGCAGCTTGTCGGGGAGGAACACTGAAGCTTTCTTT; CDR3: CASSLSGRNTEAFF
size: NA; J: TRBJ2-1; D: NA; V: TRBV7-7; DNA: TGTGCCAGCAGCTTAAAGCTCGGGACATTCAATGAGCAGTTCTTC; CDR3: CASSLKLGTFNEQFF
size: NA; J: TRBJ2-5; D: TRBD1; V: TRBV5-1; DNA: TGCGCCAGCAGCTTGGGGACAGGGGGTCCATTGGTGGAGACCCAGTACTTC; CDR3: CASSLGTGGPLVETQYF
size: NA; J: TRBJ1-4; D: TRBD1; V: TRBV9; DNA: TGTGCCAGCAGCCGTGGGACAGGGGGTGAAAAACTGTTTTTT; CDR3: CASSRGTGGEKLFF
size: NA; J: TRBJ2-4; D: NA; V: TRBV4-2; DNA: TGTGCCAGCAGCCGTGGGGACCGAGGGAGTGTCAAAAACATTCAGTACTTC; CDR3: CASSRGDRGSVKNIQYF
size: once; J: TRBJ2-2; D: NA; V: TRBV2; DNA: TGTGCCACCACACGGGGCGGTGCCGGGGAGCTGTTTTTT; CDR3: CATTRGGAGELFF
size: NA; J: TRBJ2-3; D: TRBD2; V: TRBV9; DNA: TGTGCCAGCCAAAGCGGGGAATTCACAGATACGCAGTATTTT; CDR3: CASQSGEFTDTQYF
size: NA; J: TRBJ2-1; D: TRBD2; V: TRBV5-1; DNA: TGCGCCAGCAGCCCTAGACTAGCGAGTAATGAGCAGTTCTTC; CDR3: CASSPRLASNEQFF
size: NA; J: TRBJ2-7; D: NA; V: TRBV18; DNA: TGTGCCAGCTCTGCCGGGACTTCTCCCTACGAGCAGTACTTC; CDR3: CASSAGTSPYEQYF
size: many; J: TRBJ2-1; D: TRBD2; V: TRBV7-9; DNA: TGTGCCAGCAGCTTAGTAGCGGGTCGCGGGGACTACAATGAGCAGTTCTTC; CDR3: CASSLVAGRGDYNEQFF
size: NA; J: TRBJ2-3; D: NA; V: TRBV18; DNA: TGTGCCAGCTCACCACCGGGGGCGAGGCTTGTAGATACGCAGTATTTT; CDR3: CASSPPGARLVDTQYF
size: NA; J: TRBJ2-5; D: TRBD2; V: TRBV7-9; DNA: TGTGCCAGCAGCTTATGGGCAGCCGGGACTAGCCTCCAGGGGACCCAGTACTTC; CDR3: CASSLWAAGTSLQGTQYF
size: NA; J: TRBJ2-5; D: NA; V: TRBV7-6; DNA: TGTGCCAGCAGCTTAGATCAATTAGGAGAGACCCAGTACTTC; CDR3: CASSLDQLGETQYF
size: NA; J: TRBJ1-2; D: NA; V: TRBV29-1; DNA: TGCAGCGTAAGAGGGGCTCGGCTAGGCTACACCTTC; CDR3: CSVRGARLGYTF
size: NA; J: TRBJ2-3; D: NA; V: TRBV29-1; DNA: TGCAGCGTTGAAAGGAAGCTAGCGACAGATACGCAGTATTTT; CDR3: CSVERKLATDTQYF
size: NA; J: TRBJ2-7; D: TRBD1; V: TRBV14; DNA: TGTGCCAGCAGGCTAACAGGGGTATCCTACGAGCAGTACTTC; CDR3: CASRLTGVSYEQYF
size: NA; J: TRBJ2-5; D: TRBD1; V: TRBV28; DNA: TGTGCCAGCAGTTCCCATGTGCAGGGGGTAAGCGGAGAGACCCAGTACTTC; CDR3: CASSSHVQGVSGETQYF
size: NA; J: TRBJ1-2; D: NA; V: TRBV4-1; DNA: TGCGCCAGCAGCCAAGCGGTCGGTAACTATGGCTACACCTTC; CDR3: CASSQAVGNYGYTF
size: NA; J: TRBJ2-1; D: TRBD2; V: TRBV7-6; DNA: TGTGCCAGCAGCTTAGTAGCGGGGGACCGTTCACACAATGAGCAGTTCTTC; CDR3: CASSLVAGDRSHNEQFF
size: once; J: TRBJ2-1; D: TRBD2; V: TRBV11-2; DNA: TGTGCCAGCAGCCATAGAGGGACTAGCGGGAGGTCCAAATACAATGAGCAGTTCTTC; CDR3: CASSHRGTSGRSKYNEQFF
size: NA; J: TRBJ1-1; D: NA; V: TRBV29-1; DNA: TGCAGCGTTGAGGCACAGCCGAACACTGAAGCTTTCTTT; CDR3: CSVEAQPNTEAFF
size: NA; J: TRBJ1-2; D: NA; V: TRBV28; DNA: TGTGCCAGCAGCCTGCAGGGGAGCTATGGCTACACCTTC; CDR3: CASSLQGSYGYTF
size: NA; J: TRBJ2-7; D: NA; V: TRBV28; DNA: TGTGCCAGCAGTTTATCCCCTCCACCAAGCTCCTACGAGCAGTACTTC; CDR3: CASSLSPPPSSYEQYF
size: few; J: TRBJ2-2; D: NA; V: TRBV7-3; DNA: TGTGCCAGCAGCTACCAGACAGGATCGAACACCGGGGAGCTGTTTTTT; CDR3: CASSYQTGSNTGELFF